Below, 27 T cell receptor beta chains from the same sample are listed, as sequenced in a study of monozygotic twins with inflammatory bowel disease (dated by TCRdb to about 2019). The library was obtained by 5' RACE. The sequencing machine was an Illumina HiSeq 2500. The reads underwent TCRdb reprocessing, giving one record for each CDR3 protein sequence and no DNA. The table for this sample records fewer than 110,000 distinct CDR3 sequences. 1.9% of the sample is held by the ten biggest clonotypes. The sequenced sample consisted of blood. All receptors come from a human donor with ulcerative colitis or Crohn's disease, or a healthy co-twin of an affected twin (not recorded which).

The V gene is TRBV20-1, the J gene TRBJ2-7; without DNA, the TCRdb call of TRBD1 cannot be checked. Germline loops: CDR1 DFQATT, CDR2 SNEGSKA (reference sequence). There are 12 residues in the CDR3. The CDR3: CSAKGQDYEQYF.

J is TRBJ2-7 and V is TRBV6-5; there is no DNA to check the TCRdb D call of TRBD1. Germline-derived CDR1 and CDR2 are MNHEY and SVGAGI. The CDR3 is 16 residues long. CDR3 loop: CASRRSGGLLSYEQYF.

The rearrangement joins TRBV20-1 to TRBJ2-7; as DNA is missing, the TRBD2 call by TCRdb cannot be tested. Germline CDR1 DFQATT, CDR2 SNEGSKA (reference sequence). CDR3 size: 14 residues. The CDR3 reads CSARLATSPIEQYF.

The genes are TRBV20-1 and TRBJ2-7; TCRdb's assignment of TRBD2 cannot be checked, as there is no DNA. The V gene's germline CDR1 is DFQATT and CDR2 SNEGSKA (reference sequence). This CDR3 is 15 amino acids long. Here the CDR3 reads CSGGEFGTLSYEQYF.

The chain couples TRBV12-3 or TRBV12-4 to TRBJ2-3. CDR3 length: 13 amino acids. The CDR3 region is CASSRTSRDTQYF.

This chain uses TRBV7-2 with TRBJ2-3. The CDR3 is 11 residues long. The V gene's germline CDR1 is SGHTA and CDR2 FQGNSA. CDR3 in amino acids: CASSRTDTQYF.

The chain links TRBV4-3 to TRBJ2-1; checking the TCRdb D call of TRBD2 is not possible without DNA. Per the germline V gene, CDR1 is LGHNA and CDR2 is YSLEER. The CDR3 length is 17 residues. CDR3 sequence reads: CASSQGMTSGAFNEQFF.

This chain links TRBV7-6 with TRBJ2-6; TCRdb's D call, TRBD1, is unchecked because there is no DNA. Germline V lookup: CDR1 SGHVS, CDR2 FNYEAQ. This CDR3 is built from 14 residues. Here the CDR3 reads CASSPLAGANVLTF.

The V gene is TRBV18, the J gene TRBJ1-5. Germline assignment: CDR1 KGHSH and CDR2 LQKENI. The CDR3 has 13 residues. CDR3 sequence: CASSPDRNQPQHF. Based on the CDR3 plus reference TRBV18 and TRBJ1-5, the full variable domain is NAGVMQNPRHLVRRRGQEARLRCSPMKGHSHVYWYRQLPEEGLKFMVYLQKENIIDESGMPKERFSAEFPKEGPSILRIQQVVRGDSAAYFCASSPDRNQPQHFGDGTRLSIL.

The chain uses TRBV6-1 and TRBJ2-3; TCRdb designates TRBD1, a call that cannot be tested without DNA. The CDR3 runs 15 residues. The germline gives CDR1 MNHNS, CDR2 SASEGT. The CDR3 here is CASSGRDSRTDTQYF.

The CDR3 protein is CASSPVLGSNQPQHF. This chain connects TRBV7-2 to TRBJ1-5; without DNA, the TCRdb call of TRBD1 cannot be checked. This CDR3 is 15 amino acids long. Germline V gives CDR1 SGHTA, CDR2 FQGNSA.

V usage is TRBV12-3 or TRBV12-4 and J usage is TRBJ2-2. The CDR3 has 14 residues. CDR3 sequence reads: CASSVLVGPGELFF.

The chain uses TRBV5-1 and TRBJ1-4; TCRdb indicates TRBD1, and absent DNA this call remains unverified. The CDR3 is 15 amino acids. Germline loops: CDR1 SGHRS, CDR2 YFSETQ. This CDR3 reads CASSLEQGGREKLFF.

The V and J genes are TRBV7-2 and TRBJ2-7; TCRdb returns TRBD1, unconfirmable since there is no DNA. The germline CDR1 and CDR2 sequences are SGHTA and FQGNSA. The CDR3 covers 14 residues. The CDR3 sequence is CASSLSGGPYEQYF.

The chain combines TRBV20-1 with TRBJ2-7; as DNA is missing, the TRBD2 call by TCRdb cannot be tested. From germline, CDR1 is DFQATT and CDR2 SNEGSKA (reference sequence). The CDR3 totals 16 residues. The CDR3 sequence: CSARIPTSGASYEQYF.

V is TRBV24-1 and J is TRBJ2-2. The length of the CDR3 is 12 residues. CDR1 KGHDR and CDR2 SFDVKD come from the germline V gene. The CDR3 sequence: CATRKNTGELFF.

This rearrangement joins TRBV15 to TRBJ2-7; the TCRdb D gene call, TRBD1, has no DNA to confirm it. CDR3 length: 16 residues. Germline values: CDR1 LNHNV, CDR2 YYDKDF (reference sequence). CDR3 loop: CATSTSRGRGTYEQYF.

The chain joins TRBV28 to TRBJ2-3; the D call from TCRdb, TRBD2, cannot be confirmed without DNA. Germline V CDR1 and CDR2: MDHEN, SYDVKM. The CDR3 covers 17 residues. This CDR3 is CASSLSISGRGTDTQYF.

The CDR3 is CSARDPAGPTETQYF. The V gene is TRBV20-1, the J gene TRBJ2-5; there is no DNA to check the TCRdb D call of TRBD2. CDR1 is DFQATT and CDR2 is SNEGSKA in the germline V gene (reference sequence). The CDR3 spans 15 residues.

The rearrangement joins TRBV5-1 to TRBJ1-2. The length of the CDR3 is 12 residues. In germline, CDR1 is SGHRS, CDR2 YFSETQ. The CDR3 here is CASSMGDYGYTF.

The genes are TRBV20-1 and TRBJ1-2; the TCRdb D gene call, TRBD1, has no DNA to confirm it. The CDR3 is made up of 13 amino acids. Germline CDR1 and CDR2: DFQATT and SNEGSKA (reference sequence). The CDR3 reads CSVQIRGGNGYAF.

The CDR3 protein is CASSLGQGFEAFF. The chain employs TRBV7-9 and TRBJ1-1; the TRBD1 assignment by TCRdb is unverifiable without DNA. Germline CDR1 reads SEHNR; CDR2 reads FQNEAQ (reference sequence). CDR3 length: 13 residues.

The V gene is TRBV20-1, the J gene TRBJ2-7; absent DNA, TCRdb's TRBD1 call cannot be checked. Germline V gene data show CDR1 as DFQATT and CDR2 as SNEGSKA (reference sequence). CDR3 size: 18 residues. The CDR3 sequence is CSARDPYLTGSRVYEQYF.

The chain joins TRBV6-2 or TRBV6-3 to TRBJ2-3; TCRdb reports TRBD1, a call that lacks DNA to check it against. In germline, CDR1 is MNHEY, CDR2 SVGEGT. The CDR3 length is 15 residues. The CDR3 sequence: CASSYGTGGADTQYF.

The chain uses TRBV7-2 and TRBJ2-7; TCRdb returns TRBD1, unconfirmable since there is no DNA. The CDR3 extends over 17 amino acids. The germline V gene has CDR1 SGHTA and CDR2 FQGNSA. This CDR3 is CASSLKLGGGNPYEQYF.

The chain has TRBV5-1 and TRBJ1-1; the TCRdb D gene call, TRBD1, has no DNA to confirm it. Germline CDR1 and CDR2: SGHRS and YFSETQ. The CDR3 runs 15 residues. The CDR3 is CASSSNRGEDTEAFF. Looking up the rest from reference TRBV5-1 and TRBJ1-1 gives the full variable domain: KAGVTQTPRYLIKTRGQQVTLSCSPISGHRSVSWYQQTPGQGLQFLFEYFSETQRNKGNFPGRFSGRQFSNSRSEMNVSTLELGDSALYLCASSSNRGEDTEAFFGQGTRLTVV.

The rearrangement links TRBV30 to TRBJ2-7; TCRdb selects TRBD2, and the lack of DNA leaves this call unchecked. The CDR3 loop spans 14 amino acids. CDR1 GTSNPN and CDR2 SVGIG come from the germline V gene (reference sequence). CDR3 sequence: CARAASGGPYEQYF.